This entry lists 4 T cell receptor beta chains sequenced from one sample in a study of CD8 T cells in Susac syndrome. Reverse transcription of about 0.5 to 1 ug RNA used random hexamers. MiXCR, run by TCRdb on the immunoSEQ multiplex PCR reads, gives a single entry per CDR3 protein. The sample lists about 280,000 distinct CDR3 sequences; 70% to 90% were seen once. Specimen: CD8+ T cells from PBMCs. Receptor source: a human donor with multiple sclerosis.

This sequence joins TRBV28 and TRBJ1-5; maybe TRBD1 (5 bases). There are 13 residues in the CDR3. Germline assignment: CDR1 MDHEN and CDR2 SYDVKM. The V end was cut by 10 bases, the J end by 3 bases, with 13 bases between. The DNA for the CDR3 is TGTGCCACCCAGGGCCGGGCCAATCAGCCCCAGCATTTT. Protein product: CATQGRANQPQHF.

The gene calls are TRBV6-4 and TRBJ2-3, with D perhaps TRBD1 (6 bases). Germline CDR1 MRHNA, CDR2 SNTAGT. The CDR3 covers 15 residues. Trimming shortened V by 5 bases and J by 7 bases, and 19 bases separated the two germline ends. The CDR3 reads CASSLHDRFNNTQYF. DNA for the CDR3: TGTGCCAGCAGTTTACATGACAGGTTCAATAATACGCAGTATTTT.

The chain links TRBV11-2 to TRBJ2-5, with TRBD2 identical over 7 bases. Germline loops: CDR1 SGHAT, CDR2 FQNNGV. The trim removed 5 bases at V and 2 bases at J, leaving 5 bases unmatched. The CDR3 is made up of 14 amino acids. The CDR3 loop reads CASSLGTTQETQYF. CDR3 sequence (DNA): TGTGCCAGCAGCCTCGGGACTACGCAAGAGACCCAGTACTTC.

This clonotype was recorded only once. The chain joins TRBV12-3 or TRBV12-4 to TRBJ2-7; D is unclear. The CDR3 spans 12 residues. V gave up 7 bases and J gave up 1 base, with 8 bases separating them. The CDR3 coding sequence is TGTGCCAGCACCGCAGGTTCCTACGAGCAGTACTTC. Amino acids: CASTAGSYEQYF.